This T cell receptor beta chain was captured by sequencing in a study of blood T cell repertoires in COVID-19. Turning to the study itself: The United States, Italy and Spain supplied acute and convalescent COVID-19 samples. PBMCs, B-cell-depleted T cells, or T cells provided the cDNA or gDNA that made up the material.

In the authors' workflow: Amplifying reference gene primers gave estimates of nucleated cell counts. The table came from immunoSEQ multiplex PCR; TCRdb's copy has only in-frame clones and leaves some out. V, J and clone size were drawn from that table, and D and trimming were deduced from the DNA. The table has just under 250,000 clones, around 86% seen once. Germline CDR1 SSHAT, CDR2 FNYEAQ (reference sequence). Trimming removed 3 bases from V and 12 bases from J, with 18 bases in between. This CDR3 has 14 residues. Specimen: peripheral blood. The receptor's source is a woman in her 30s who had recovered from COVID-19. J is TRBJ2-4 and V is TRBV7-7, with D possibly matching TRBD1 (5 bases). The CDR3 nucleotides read TGTGCCAGCAGCTTCCTACCGGGCAGGGAAAATCAGTACTTC. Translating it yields CASSFLPGRENQYF. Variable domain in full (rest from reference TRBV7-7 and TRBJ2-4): GAGVSQSPRYKVTKRGQDVTLRCDPISSHATLYWYQQALGQGPEFLTYFNYEAQPDKSGLPSDRFSAERPEGSISTLTIQRTEQRDSAMYRCASSFLPGRENQYFGAGTRLSVL.